Many counts were recorded for the clone carrying this T cell receptor beta chain. This record comes from a study of T cells in Graves' hyperthyroidism and ophthalmopathy. RNA transcripts were the template for amplifying TCR beta CDR3 regions. TCR CDR3 underwent first-round RT-PCR with the HTBI primer set. One entry per CDR3 protein results from TCRdb running MiXCR on the multiplex PCR reads. The sample records about 580,000 distinct CDR3 sequences, over 11% being singletons. The CDR3 runs to 15 residues. Trimming cost V 3 bases and J 5 bases; bases outside gene matches: 9. Germline assignment: CDR1 SGHDT and CDR2 YYEEEE.

The specimen sequenced was blood. The TCR was taken from a woman aged 30 to 39 with Graves' hyperthyroidism that later progressed to Graves' ophthalmopathy. The rearrangement joins TRBV5-6 to TRBJ1-1, with 8 positions matching TRBD1. The CDR3 DNA reads TGTGCCAGCAGCTATGGGACAGGTAGGGGGACTGAAGCTTTCTTT. Residues: CASSYGTGRGTEAFF.